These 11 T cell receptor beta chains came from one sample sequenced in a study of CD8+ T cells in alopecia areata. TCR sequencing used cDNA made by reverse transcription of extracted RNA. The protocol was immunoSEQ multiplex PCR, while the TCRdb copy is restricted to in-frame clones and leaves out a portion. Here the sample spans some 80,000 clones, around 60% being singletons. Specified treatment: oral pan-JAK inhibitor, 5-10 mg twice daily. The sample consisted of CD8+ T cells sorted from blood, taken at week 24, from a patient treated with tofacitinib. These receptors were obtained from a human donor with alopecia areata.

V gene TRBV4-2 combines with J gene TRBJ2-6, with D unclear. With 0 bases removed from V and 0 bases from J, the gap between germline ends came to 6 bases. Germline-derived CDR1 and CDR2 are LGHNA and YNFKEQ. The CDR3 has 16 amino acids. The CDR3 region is CASSQEVSSGANVLTF. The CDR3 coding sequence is TGTGCCAGCAGCCAAGAGGTTAGCTCTGGGGCCAACGTCCTGACTTTC.

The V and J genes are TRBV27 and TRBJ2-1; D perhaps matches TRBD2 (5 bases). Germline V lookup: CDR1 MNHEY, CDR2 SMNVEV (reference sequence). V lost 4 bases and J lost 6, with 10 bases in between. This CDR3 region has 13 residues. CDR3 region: CASSYQLGNEQFF. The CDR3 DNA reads TGTGCCAGCAGTTATCAACTAGGCAATGAGCAGTTCTTC.

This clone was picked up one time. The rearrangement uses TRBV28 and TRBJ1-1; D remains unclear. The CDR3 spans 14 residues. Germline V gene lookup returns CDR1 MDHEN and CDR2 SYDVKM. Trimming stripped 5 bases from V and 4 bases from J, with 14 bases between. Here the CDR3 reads CASSPHRLGTEAFF. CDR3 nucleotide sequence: TGTGCCAGCAGTCCCCACAGACTGGGCACTGAAGCTTTCTTT.

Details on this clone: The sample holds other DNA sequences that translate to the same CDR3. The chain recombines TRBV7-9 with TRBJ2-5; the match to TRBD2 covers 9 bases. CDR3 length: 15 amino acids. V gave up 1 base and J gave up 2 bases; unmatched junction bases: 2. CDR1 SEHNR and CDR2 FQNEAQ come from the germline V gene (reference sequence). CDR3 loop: CASSLVLAGQETQYF. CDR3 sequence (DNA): TGTGCCAGCAGCTTAGTGCTAGCGGGACAAGAGACCCAGTACTTC.

DNA of the CDR3: TGTGCCAGCAGTTTATTAAGCGGAACCGTTAAAGAGACCCAGTACTTC. This gives the protein CASSLLSGTVKETQYF. V usage is TRBV27 and J usage is TRBJ2-5; a weak D match, TRBD2 (5 bases). Trimming removed 1 base from V and 3 bases from J, with 15 bases in between. The germline V gene has CDR1 MNHEY and CDR2 SMNVEV (reference sequence). CDR3 length: 16 residues.

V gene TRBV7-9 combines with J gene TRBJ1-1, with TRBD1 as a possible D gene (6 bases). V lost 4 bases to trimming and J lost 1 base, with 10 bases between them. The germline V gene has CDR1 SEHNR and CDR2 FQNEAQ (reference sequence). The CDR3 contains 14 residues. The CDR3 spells CASSSGGKNTEAFF. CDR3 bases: TGTGCCAGCAGCTCCGGGGGCAAGAACACTGAAGCTTTCTTT.

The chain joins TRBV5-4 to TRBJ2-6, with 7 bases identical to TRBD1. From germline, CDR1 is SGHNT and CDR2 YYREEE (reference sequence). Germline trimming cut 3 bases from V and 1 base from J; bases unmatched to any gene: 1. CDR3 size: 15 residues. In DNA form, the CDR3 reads TGTGCCAGCAGCTGGGGACAGTCTGGGGCCAACGTCCTGACTTTC. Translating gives CASSWGQSGANVLTF.

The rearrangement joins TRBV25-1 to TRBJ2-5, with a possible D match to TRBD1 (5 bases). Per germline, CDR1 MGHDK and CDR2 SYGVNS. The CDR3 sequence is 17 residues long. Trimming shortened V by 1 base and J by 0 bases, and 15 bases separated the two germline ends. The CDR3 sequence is CASSELGVQVYQETQYF. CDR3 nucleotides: TGTGCCAGCAGTGAATTAGGAGTACAGGTTTACCAAGAGACCCAGTACTTC. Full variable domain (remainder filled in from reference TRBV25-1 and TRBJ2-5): EADIYQTPRYLVIGTGKKITLECSQTMGHDKMYWYQQDPGMELHLIHYSYGVNSTEKGDLSSESTVSRIRTEHFPLTLESARPSHTSQYLCASSELGVQVYQETQYFGPGTRLLVL.

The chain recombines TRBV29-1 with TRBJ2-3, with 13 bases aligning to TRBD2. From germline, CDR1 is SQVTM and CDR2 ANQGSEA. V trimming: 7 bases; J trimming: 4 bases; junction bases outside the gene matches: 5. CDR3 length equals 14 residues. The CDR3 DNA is TGCAGCGCTGGGGGACTAGCGGGACCAGATACGCAGTATTTT. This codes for CSAGGLAGPDTQYF.

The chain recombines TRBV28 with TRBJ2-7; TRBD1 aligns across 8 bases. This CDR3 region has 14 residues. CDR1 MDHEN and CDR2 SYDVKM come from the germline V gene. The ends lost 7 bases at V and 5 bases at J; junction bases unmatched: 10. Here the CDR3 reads CASNPDRVDDEQYF. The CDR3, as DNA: TGTGCCAGCAACCCGGACAGGGTAGATGACGAGCAGTACTTC.

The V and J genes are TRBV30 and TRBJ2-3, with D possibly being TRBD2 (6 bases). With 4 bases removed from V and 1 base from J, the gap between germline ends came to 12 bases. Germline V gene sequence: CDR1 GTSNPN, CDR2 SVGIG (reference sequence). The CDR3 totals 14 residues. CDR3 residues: CAWTEWGGTDTQYF. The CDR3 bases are TGTGCCTGGACGGAGTGGGGGGGCACAGATACGCAGTATTTT.